This entry features one T cell receptor (beta chain) sequence. Its target is not known. This specimen comes from a study of tumor-infiltrating lymphocytes in localized non-small cell lung cancer. The overall study: The cohort mixed smokers and never-smokers, several histologies, and some post-neoadjuvant-chemotherapy samples. Resected tumor was paired with non-adjacent uninvolved lung from the same patient. The study, taken as a whole, reports: Technical variation could not be separated from intratumor heterogeneity here. Only some patients had TCR sequencing, depending on available tissue.

Only in-frame clones appear in the TCRdb table, and some are missing; sequencing was by immunoSEQ multiplex PCR. The sample lists under 25,000 clones, approximately 64% occurring once. This CDR3 spans 17 amino acids. Germline V gives CDR1 SGHTA, CDR2 FQGNSA. V was pared by 5 bases and J by 1 base, with 7 bases of the junction left unmatched. This sequence originates from a human donor with non-small cell lung cancer. V and J are TRBV7-2 and TRBJ2-1, with 11 positions matching TRBD2. Sequencing used lung tumor tissue. Here the CDR3 DNA reads TGTGCCAGCAGCGGCGGGGGACTAGCGGATTCCTACAATGAGCAGTTCTTC. Protein: CASSGGGLADSYNEQFF.